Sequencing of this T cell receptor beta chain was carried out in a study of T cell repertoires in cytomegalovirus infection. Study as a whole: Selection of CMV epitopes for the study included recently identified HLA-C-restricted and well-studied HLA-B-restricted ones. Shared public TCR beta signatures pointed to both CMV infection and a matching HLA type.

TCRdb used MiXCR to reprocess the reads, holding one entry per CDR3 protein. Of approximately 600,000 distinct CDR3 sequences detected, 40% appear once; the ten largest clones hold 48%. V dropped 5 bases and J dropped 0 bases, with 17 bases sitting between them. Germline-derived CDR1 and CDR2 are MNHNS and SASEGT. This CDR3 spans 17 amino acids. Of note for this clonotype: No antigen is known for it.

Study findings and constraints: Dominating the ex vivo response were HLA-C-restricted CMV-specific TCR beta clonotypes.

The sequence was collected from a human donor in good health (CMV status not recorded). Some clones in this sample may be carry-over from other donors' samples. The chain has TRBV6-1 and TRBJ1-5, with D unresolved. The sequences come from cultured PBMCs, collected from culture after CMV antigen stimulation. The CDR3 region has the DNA TGTGCCAGCAGTCACTTCCGGGTCTCAAATAGCAATCAGCCCCAGCATTTT. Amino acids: CASSHFRVSNSNQPQHF.